The entry below describes one T cell receptor beta chain. The target antigen is unknown. CDR1 is MNHEY and CDR2 is SVGAGI in the germline V gene. The CDR3 is 13 amino acids. The RNA usage for each TCR library was roughly 3.5 ug of total RNA. TCRdb processed the 5' RACE reads again and assigns one entry to each CDR3 protein, with no DNA. The sample table includes over 200,000 distinct CDR3 sequences. The sample originates from a study of monozygotic twins with inflammatory bowel disease. Study-wide results and caveats: Among IBD patients, TCRbeta diversity (inverse Simpson) was lower than in healthy co-twins.

Every single donor had a roughly 2.7 ml blood sample drawn. This chain uses TRBV6-5 with TRBJ2-2. The clonotype was recovered from a human donor with ulcerative colitis or Crohn's disease, or a healthy co-twin of an affected twin (not recorded which). Sequencing was carried out using blood. The CDR3 protein is CASSSWNTGELFF.